This T cell receptor (beta chain) emerged from a study of blood T cell repertoires in COVID-19. Study context: Acute and convalescent COVID-19 specimens originated in the United States, Italy and Spain. From T cells, B-cell-depleted T cells, or PBMCs came the material, which was cDNA or gDNA.

Per the original data handling: Reference gene primer amplification gave estimated nucleated cell counts. Sequenced by immunoSEQ multiplex PCR; TCRdb stores in-frame clones only, minus some. V, J and clone size are taken as reported in that table, and D and trimming were inferred from the DNA itself. The repertoire has 100,000 to 150,000 clones, about 70% of them found once; the top ten carry 1.9%. The CDR3 contains 11 residues. This receptor was taken from a woman in her 70s with acute or convalescent COVID-19. Material: peripheral blood. The chain recombines TRBV21-1 with TRBJ1-1. TRBV21-1 is deemed a pseudogene. CDR3: CASSSGREAFF. The DNA for the CDR3 is TGTGCCAGCAGCAGCGGGAGGGAAGCTTTCTTT.